The next 18 T cell receptor beta chains were all read from a single sample in a study of T cell changes during pregnancy in multiple sclerosis. The protocol was immunoSEQ multiplex PCR, while the TCRdb copy is restricted to in-frame clones and leaves out a portion. In the table there are around 26,000 clones, 75% to 90% of which are singletons. This specimen was CD8+ T cells from peripheral blood mononuclear cells, taken in the second trimester of pregnancy. All receptors come from a female donor with multiple sclerosis, enrolled in a pregnancy study.

The chain combines TRBV4-2 with TRBJ2-1; TRBD1 aligns across 7 bases. The CDR3 length is 15 residues. Germline-derived CDR1 and CDR2 are LGHNA and YNFKEQ. J lost 4 bases, V lost 4 bases, and 7 bases had no gene match. The DNA of the CDR3 is TGTGCCAGCAGCCGACAGGGAGTCGGTTACAATGAGCAGTTCTTC. Amino acids: CASSRQGVGYNEQFF.

This clone was seen only once. V gene TRBV27 combines with J gene TRBJ2-2, with D hard to call. The CDR3 runs to 15 residues. Germline CDR1 reads MNHEY; CDR2 reads SMNVEV (reference sequence). V was shortened by 6 bases and J by 6 bases, with 17 bases between the two germline ends. The CDR3: CASSPSVGLSGELFF. The CDR3, as DNA: TGTGCCAGCAGCCCATCGGTGGGCTTATCCGGGGAGCTGTTTTTT.

By share, this clone counts as medium-sized. J is TRBJ1-2 and V is TRBV27; 7 bases are a match to TRBD1. This CDR3 spans 14 amino acids. Germline CDR1 is MNHEY and CDR2 is SMNVEV (reference sequence). Losses at the gene ends were 5 bases for V and 8 bases for J; bases not matched to a gene: 11. CDR3 amino acids: CASSIDRAVGGYTF. The CDR3 DNA reads as TGTGCCAGCAGTATAGACAGGGCGGTGGGAGGCTACACCTTC.

The gene calls are TRBV15 and TRBJ2-1; 11 bases match TRBD2. After removal of 0 bases from V and 6 bases from J, the junction contained 7 bases not matched to a gene. The CDR3 runs to 17 residues. From germline, CDR1 is LNHNV and CDR2 YYDKDF (reference sequence). CDR3 in DNA: TGTGCCACCAGCAGAGATCGGGTAGCGGGAGGGATCAATGAGCAGTTCTTC. Translating gives CATSRDRVAGGINEQFF. Drawing the rest from reference TRBV15 and TRBJ2-1, the complete variable domain is DAMVIQNPRYQVTQFGKPVTLSCSQTLNHNVMYWYQQKSSQAPKLLFHYYDKDFNNEADTPDNFQSRRPNTSFCFLDIRSPGLGDTAMYLCATSRDRVAGGINEQFFGPGTRLTVL.

The CDR3 DNA reads TGTGCCAGCAGTTACTCGCCAGGGATGGCCTACGAGCAGTACTTC. Encoded protein: CASSYSPGMAYEQYF. The chain links TRBV6-5 to TRBJ2-7, with D perhaps matching TRBD1 (5 bases). CDR1 is MNHEY and CDR2 is SVGAGI in the germline V gene. The germline V and J ends were trimmed by 0 bases and 2 bases, with 11 bases remaining between them. The CDR3 loop spans 15 amino acids.

The gene calls are TRBV27 and TRBJ2-7; D is possibly TRBD1 (5 bases). The CDR3 loop spans 11 amino acids. Germline assignment: CDR1 MNHEY and CDR2 SMNVEV (reference sequence). CDR3 sequence: CASGPSREQYF. The CDR3 nucleotides are TGTGCTTCAGGGCCCTCTCGAGAGCAGTACTTC.

The chain is built from TRBV28 and TRBJ1-4; D gene ambiguous. Trimming removed 5 bases from V and 5 bases from J, with 6 bases in between. Germline V CDR1 and CDR2: MDHEN, SYDVKM. The CDR3 is 12 residues long. CDR3 in amino acids: CASSLVNEKLFF. The DNA for the CDR3 is TGTGCCAGCAGTCTAGTGAATGAAAAACTGTTTTTT.

V gene TRBV19 combines with J gene TRBJ1-5; 10 bases map to TRBD1. The CDR3 loop spans 15 amino acids. Germline lookup yields CDR1 LNHDA and CDR2 SQIVND (reference sequence). V lost 5 bases to trimming and J lost 4 bases; unmatched junction nucleotides: 5. The CDR3 coding sequence is TGTGCCAGTAGTGTTGACAGGGGGCGGAATCAGCCCCAGCATTTT. Amino acids: CASSVDRGRNQPQHF.

The rearrangement joins TRBV6-1 to TRBJ2-6; 7 bases match TRBD1. Germline values: CDR1 MNHNS, CDR2 SASEGT. Trimming took 2 bases from V and 0 from J; bases not matched to a gene: 4. The CDR3 loop spans 17 amino acids. As DNA, the CDR3 is TGTGCCAGCAGTGAACCGGGACAGTACTCTGGGGCCAACGTCCTGACTTTC. This encodes CASSEPGQYSGANVLTF.

This rearrangement joins TRBV7-9 to TRBJ2-4; D gene uncertain. The ends were cut back, 4 bases at V and 2 bases at J, with 9 bases in the middle. The CDR3 has 14 residues. CDR1 is SEHNR, CDR2 FQNEAQ, per germline (reference sequence). The CDR3 region is CASSSRLSKNIQYF. The CDR3 nucleotides are TGTGCCAGCAGCTCGCGGCTTTCCAAAAACATTCAGTACTTC. Variable domain in full (rest from reference TRBV7-9 and TRBJ2-4): DTGVSQNPRHKITKRGQNVTFRCDPISEHNRLYWYRQTLGQGPEFLTYFQNEAQLEKSRLLSDRFSAERPKGSFSTLEIQRTEQGDSAMYLCASSSRLSKNIQYFGAGTRLSVL.

The chain recombines TRBV10-1 with TRBJ1-5; D unclear. This CDR3 has 14 residues. Per the germline V gene, CDR1 is WNHNN and CDR2 is SYGVQD (reference sequence). V was pared by 11 bases and J by 4 bases, with 18 bases between. Written as DNA, the CDR3 is TGCGCCCCACCCCGAGGTCGCTGGAATCAGCCCCAGCATTTT. Translated, it gives CAPPRGRWNQPQHF.

This rearrangement joins TRBV7-6 to TRBJ2-5; 8 bases map to TRBD2. CDR1 is SGHVS, CDR2 FNYEAQ, per germline. The CDR3 has 15 residues. Germline trimming cut 5 bases from V and 4 bases from J; bases unmatched to any gene: 9. CDR3: CASSNPGLEGETQYF. The CDR3 nucleotides are TGTGCCAGCAGCAACCCGGGACTAGAAGGAGAGACCCAGTACTTC.

The table lists this clone with a count of one. The rearrangement joins TRBV6-4 to TRBJ2-3, with 7 bases that match TRBD2. The junction had 16 bases not matched to a gene; V was cut back by 4 bases and J by 3 bases. Germline V gene lookup returns CDR1 MRHNA and CDR2 SNTAGT. The CDR3 totals 18 residues. The CDR3 coding sequence is TGTGCCAGCAGTGCACCCCTGTGGTGGGAGGGCCAGACAGATACGCAGTATTTT. Its protein is CASSAPLWWEGQTDTQYF.

This clone was counted a few times. V gene TRBV13 combines with J gene TRBJ2-3; no reliable D call. The CDR3 sequence is 14 residues long. The ends were cut back, 1 base at V and 5 bases at J, with 10 bases in the middle. Germline values: CDR1 PRHDT, CDR2 FYEKMQ (reference sequence). Written as DNA, the CDR3 is TGTGCCAGCAGCTTAGCCACTCGCGGAGATACGCAGTATTTT. Translated, it gives CASSLATRGDTQYF.

The genes are TRBV4-1 and TRBJ2-7; 11 bases are shared with TRBD2. Germline V CDR1 and CDR2: MGHRA, YSYEKL. After removal of 0 bases from V and 0 bases from J, the junction contained 1 base not matched to a gene. The CDR3 is 16 amino acids. DNA of the CDR3: TGCGCCAGCAGCCAAGATAGCGGGAGGGTCTCCTACGAGCAGTACTTC. Translation: CASSQDSGRVSYEQYF.

J is TRBJ2-5 and V is TRBV20-1; D gene ambiguous. V was cut by 5 bases and J by 5 bases, with 6 bases left in between. The CDR3 totals 10 residues. CDR1 is DFQATT and CDR2 is SNEGSKA in the germline V gene (reference sequence). The CDR3 here is CSAGLETQYF. The DNA of the CDR3 is TGCAGTGCTGGCTTGGAGACCCAGTACTTC.

This clone appeared many times. The chain employs TRBV28 and TRBJ2-7; TRBD1 matches at 7 bases. The CDR3 extends over 15 amino acids. CDR1 MDHEN and CDR2 SYDVKM come from the germline V gene. V dropped 4 bases and J dropped 2; count of bases not matched to a gene: 8. The CDR3, as DNA: TGTGCCAGCAGTTCACGACAGGGAGTTGCCTACGAGCAGTACTTC. This sequence encodes CASSSRQGVAYEQYF.

In this sample, this clone turned up once. The V gene is TRBV7-9, the J gene TRBJ2-1, with D unresolved. The CDR3 sequence is 12 residues long. Germline V gene data show CDR1 as SEHNR and CDR2 as FQNEAQ (reference sequence). Trimming shortened V by 4 bases and J by 5 bases, and 6 bases separated the two germline ends. The CDR3 protein is CASSWQDNEQFF. The CDR3 DNA follows: TGTGCCAGCAGCTGGCAAGACAATGAGCAGTTCTTC.